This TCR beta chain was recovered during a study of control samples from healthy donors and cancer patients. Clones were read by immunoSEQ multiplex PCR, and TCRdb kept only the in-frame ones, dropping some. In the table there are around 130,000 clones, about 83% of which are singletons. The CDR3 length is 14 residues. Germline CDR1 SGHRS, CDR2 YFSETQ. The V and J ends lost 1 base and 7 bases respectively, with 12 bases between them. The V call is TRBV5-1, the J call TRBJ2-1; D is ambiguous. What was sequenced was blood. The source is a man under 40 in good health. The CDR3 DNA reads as TGCGCCAGCAGCTTGACTCCCCCCACGAATGAGCAGTTCTTC. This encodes CASSLTPPTNEQFF.